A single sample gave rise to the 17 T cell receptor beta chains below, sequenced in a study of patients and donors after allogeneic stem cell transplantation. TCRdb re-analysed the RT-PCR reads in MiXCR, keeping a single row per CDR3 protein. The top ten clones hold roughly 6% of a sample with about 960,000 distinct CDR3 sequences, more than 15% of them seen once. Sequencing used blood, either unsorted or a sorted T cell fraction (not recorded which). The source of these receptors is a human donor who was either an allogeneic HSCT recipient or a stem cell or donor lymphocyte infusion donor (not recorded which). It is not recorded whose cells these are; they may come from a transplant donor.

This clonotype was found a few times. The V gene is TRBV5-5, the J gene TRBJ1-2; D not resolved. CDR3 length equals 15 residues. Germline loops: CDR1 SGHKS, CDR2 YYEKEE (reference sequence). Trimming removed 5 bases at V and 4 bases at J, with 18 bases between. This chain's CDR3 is CASSPREALTYGYTF. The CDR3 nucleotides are TGTGCCAGCAGTCCCCGGGAGGCACTAACCTATGGCTACACCTTC.

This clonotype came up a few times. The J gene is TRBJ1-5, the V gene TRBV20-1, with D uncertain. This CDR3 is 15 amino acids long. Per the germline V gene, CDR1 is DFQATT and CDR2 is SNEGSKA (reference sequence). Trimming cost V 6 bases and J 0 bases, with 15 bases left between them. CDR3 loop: CSASDRRHSNQPQHF. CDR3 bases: TGCAGTGCCTCGGATCGGCGGCATAGCAATCAGCCCCAGCATTTT.

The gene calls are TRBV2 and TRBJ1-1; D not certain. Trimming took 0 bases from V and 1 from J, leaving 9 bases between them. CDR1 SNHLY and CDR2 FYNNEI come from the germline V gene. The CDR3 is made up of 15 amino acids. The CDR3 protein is CASSEALGQNTEAFF. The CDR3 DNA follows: TGTGCCAGCAGTGAAGCGCTGGGTCAGAACACTGAAGCTTTCTTT.

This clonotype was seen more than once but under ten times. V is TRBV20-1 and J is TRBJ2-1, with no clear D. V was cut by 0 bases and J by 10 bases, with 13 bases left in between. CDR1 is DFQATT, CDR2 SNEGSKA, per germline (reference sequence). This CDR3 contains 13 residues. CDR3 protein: CSARDGRKLEQFF. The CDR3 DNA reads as TGCAGTGCTAGAGATGGCCGTAAGTTAGAGCAGTTCTTC.

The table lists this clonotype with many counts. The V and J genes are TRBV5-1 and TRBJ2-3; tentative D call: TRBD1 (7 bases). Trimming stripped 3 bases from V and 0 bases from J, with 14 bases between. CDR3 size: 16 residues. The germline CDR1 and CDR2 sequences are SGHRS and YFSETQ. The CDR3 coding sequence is TGCGCCAGCAGCTCCGGAGGGGGCTCAAGCACAGATACGCAGTATTTT. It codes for CASSSGGGSSTDTQYF. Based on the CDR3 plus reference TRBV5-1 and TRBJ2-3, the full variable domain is KAGVTQTPRYLIKTRGQQVTLSCSPISGHRSVSWYQQTPGQGLQFLFEYFSETQRNKGNFPGRFSGRQFSNSRSEMNVSTLELGDSALYLCASSSGGGSSTDTQYFGPGTRLTVL.

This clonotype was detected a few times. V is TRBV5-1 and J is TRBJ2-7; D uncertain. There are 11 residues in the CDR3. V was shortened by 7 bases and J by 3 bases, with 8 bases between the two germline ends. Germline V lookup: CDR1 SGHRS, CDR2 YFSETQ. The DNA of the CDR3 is TGCGCCAGCTGGAACGGCTACGAGCAGTACTTC. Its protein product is CASWNGYEQYF.

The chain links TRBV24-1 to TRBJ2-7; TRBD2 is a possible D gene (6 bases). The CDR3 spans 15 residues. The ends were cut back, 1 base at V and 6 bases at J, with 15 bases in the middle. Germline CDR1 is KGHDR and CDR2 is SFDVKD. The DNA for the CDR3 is TGTGCCACCAGTGATTTCCGGGACTCCCGAGGCGAGCAGTACTTC. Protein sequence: CATSDFRDSRGEQYF.

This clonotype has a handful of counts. The CDR3 coding sequence is TGTGCCAGCAGCTTCGACCCGGCCCCCGGGGAGCTGTTTTTT. Protein: CASSFDPAPGELFF. The rearrangement uses TRBV7-2 and TRBJ2-2; D is uncertain. Trimming left V 3 bases short and J 6 bases short, with 11 bases between. Germline V gives CDR1 SGHTA, CDR2 FQGNSA. There are 14 residues in the CDR3.

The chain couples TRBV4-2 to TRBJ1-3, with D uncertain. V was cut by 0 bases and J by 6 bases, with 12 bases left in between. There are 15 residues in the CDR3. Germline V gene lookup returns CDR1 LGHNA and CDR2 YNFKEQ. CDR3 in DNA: TGTGCCAGCAGCCAAGATTGGCAGGAGGCAAACACCATATATTTT. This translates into CASSQDWQEANTIYF.

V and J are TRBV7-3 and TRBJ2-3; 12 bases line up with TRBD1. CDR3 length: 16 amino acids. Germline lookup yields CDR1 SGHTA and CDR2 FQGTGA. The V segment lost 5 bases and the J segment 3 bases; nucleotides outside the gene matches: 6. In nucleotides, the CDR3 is TGTGCCAGCAGCGGAGGGACAGGGGGCGTAACAGATACGCAGTATTTT. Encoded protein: CASSGGTGGVTDTQYF.

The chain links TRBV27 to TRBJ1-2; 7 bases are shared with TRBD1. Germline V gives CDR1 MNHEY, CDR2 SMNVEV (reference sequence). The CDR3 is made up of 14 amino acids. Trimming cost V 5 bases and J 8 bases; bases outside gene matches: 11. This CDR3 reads CASSTREGARGYTF. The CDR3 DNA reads TGTGCCAGCAGTACCCGGGAGGGGGCGAGGGGCTACACCTTC.

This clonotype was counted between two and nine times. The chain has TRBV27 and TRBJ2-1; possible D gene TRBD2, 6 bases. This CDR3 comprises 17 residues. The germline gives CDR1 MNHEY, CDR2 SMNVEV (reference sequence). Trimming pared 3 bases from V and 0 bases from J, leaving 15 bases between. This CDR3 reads CASSFFPSASSYNEQFF. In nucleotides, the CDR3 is TGTGCCAGCAGTTTCTTCCCTAGCGCGAGCTCCTACAATGAGCAGTTCTTC.

CDR3 sequence reads: CSARTGNLETQYF. CDR3 in DNA: TGCAGTGCTAGAACAGGGAACCTGGAGACCCAGTACTTC. The genes are TRBV20-1 and TRBJ2-5, with D perhaps TRBD1 (6 bases). The germline V and J ends were trimmed by 2 bases and 5 bases, with 12 bases remaining between them. Germline values: CDR1 DFQATT, CDR2 SNEGSKA (reference sequence). The CDR3 length is 13 residues.

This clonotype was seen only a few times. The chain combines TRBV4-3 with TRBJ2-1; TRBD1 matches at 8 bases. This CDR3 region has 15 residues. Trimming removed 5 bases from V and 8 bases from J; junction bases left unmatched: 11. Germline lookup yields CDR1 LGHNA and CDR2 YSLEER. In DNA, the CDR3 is TGCGCCAGCAGCTCCGGACAGGGCAGACGGGATGAGCAGTTCTTC. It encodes CASSSGQGRRDEQFF.

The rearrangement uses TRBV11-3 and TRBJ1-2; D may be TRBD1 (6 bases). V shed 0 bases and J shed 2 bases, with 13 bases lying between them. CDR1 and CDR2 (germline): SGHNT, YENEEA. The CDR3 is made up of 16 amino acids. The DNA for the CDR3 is TGTGCCAGCAGCTTAGATTGGACAGAGATGAACTATGGCTACACCTTC. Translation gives CASSLDWTEMNYGYTF.

The CDR3 protein is CSAPGSTEAFF. As DNA, the CDR3 is TGCAGTGCGCCCGGGAGCACTGAAGCTTTCTTT. The chain links TRBV20-1 to TRBJ1-1, with D uncertain. Germline values: CDR1 DFQATT, CDR2 SNEGSKA (reference sequence). The CDR3 covers 11 residues. V lost 6 bases to trimming and J lost 4 bases, with 9 bases between them.

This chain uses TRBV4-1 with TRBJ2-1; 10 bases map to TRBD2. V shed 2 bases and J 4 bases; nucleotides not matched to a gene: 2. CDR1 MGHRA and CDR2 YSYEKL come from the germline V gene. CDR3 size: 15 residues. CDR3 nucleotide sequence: TGCGCCAGCAGCCAACTAGCGGGAGTATACAATGAGCAGTTCTTC. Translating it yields CASSQLAGVYNEQFF.